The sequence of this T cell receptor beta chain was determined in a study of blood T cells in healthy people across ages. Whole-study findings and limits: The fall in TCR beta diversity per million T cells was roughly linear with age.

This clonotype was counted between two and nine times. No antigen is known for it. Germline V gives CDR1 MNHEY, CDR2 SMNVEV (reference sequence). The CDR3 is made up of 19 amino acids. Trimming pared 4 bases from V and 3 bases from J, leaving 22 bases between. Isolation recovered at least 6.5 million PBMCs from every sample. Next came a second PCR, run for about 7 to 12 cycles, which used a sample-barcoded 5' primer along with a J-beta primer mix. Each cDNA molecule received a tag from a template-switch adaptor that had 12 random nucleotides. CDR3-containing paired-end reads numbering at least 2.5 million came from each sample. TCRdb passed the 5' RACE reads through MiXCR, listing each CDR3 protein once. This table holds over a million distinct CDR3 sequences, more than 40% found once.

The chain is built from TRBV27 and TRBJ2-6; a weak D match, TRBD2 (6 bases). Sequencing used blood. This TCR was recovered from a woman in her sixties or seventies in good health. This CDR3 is CASSSTPGVGVVGANVLTF. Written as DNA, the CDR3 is TGTGCCAGCAGTTCAACGCCGGGGGTGGGTGTGGTTGGGGCCAACGTCCTGACTTTC.